This T cell receptor beta chain was observed in a study of blood T cell repertoires in COVID-19 (TCRdb year 2020). Regarding the research as a whole: The collaborator samples originated in the United States, Italy and Spain and spanned the acute and convalescent phases of COVID-19. Deeply sampled blood TCRbeta repertoires from subjects exposed to, actively infected with, or recovered from COVID-19 were included in the dataset. HLA class I and class II types, where available, came from metadata supplied by the sample provider rather than from assay-based typing. The prospective study material was composed of cDNA or gDNA derived from T cells, B-cell-depleted T cells, or PBMCs. The repertoires were released in a freely available public database intended as a resource for research on the immune response to SARS-CoV-2. Sample metadata almost always included a de-identified subject ID, COVID-19 status, age in years and sex. The samples were drawn from two sources: the first 160 participants of the ongoing ImmuneRACE study, and 950 to 1,500 subjects contributed by 6 global collaborators. General study outcomes and caveats: The amount of clinical and demographic metadata varied by source and participant and was provided uncurated.

Its CDR3 holds 20 amino acids, cysteine through phenylalanine. The DNA shown is the 60-base CDR3, in frame from base 1. V and J lose 6 bases and 0 bases, and a span of 28 bases separates them. According to the germline V gene (reference sequence), CDR1 reads LNHDA and CDR2 reads SQIVND. Participants in the prospective study were enrolled through a virtual design, were aged about 18 to 100 years, and lived in approximately 25 United States geographic areas. To assign participants to cohorts, the prospective study relied on clinical history that participants themselves reported in a screening survey and a study questionnaire. Recovered participants in ImmuneRACE Cohort 3 were defined as having two consecutive negative NP/OP PCR tests, clearance from a healthcare professional, or resolution of symptoms. Mobile phlebotomists in the prospective study collected whole blood, serum and a nasopharyngeal or oropharyngeal swab from every participant. Prospective study participants could optionally give additional blood draws and questionnaires over an approximately 2-month period. Prospective study blood samples were shipped either frozen or at room temperature before DNA extraction.

TCRbeta CDR3 regions were amplified from genomic DNA using the immunoSEQ Assay, a bias-controlled multiplex PCR. The paper's data handling went like this. Nucleated cell counts per sample were estimated from amplification of reference gene primers within the assay. To quantify the absolute abundance of each unique TCRbeta CDR3 rearrangement, sequence reads were collapsed and filtered. For each sample, productive Simpson clonality was calculated by taking the square root of Simpson's diversity index across productive rearrangements. TCRdb obtained this table from immuneACCESS and retained in-frame rearrangements with V and J assigned. These tables miss some clones; where compared with another copy, unresolved V genes account for less than half of the shortfall, and the remainder is unexplained. That table supplies the V and J calls and clone size; D and trimming were determined from the DNA. Counted in this sample were 330,000 or so clones; 92% of them appeared once. About a fifth of the sample rests with the top ten.

This clone appeared a single time. This receptor's antigen is unknown. Qualities for individual bases were not recorded, and no much larger clone is one base off. Recombination linked TRBV19 to TRBJ2-3; TRBD2 might be the D gene, on 6 matching bases. Input material: PBMCs or T cells enriched from blood (not recorded which). The sequence came from a woman in her twenties or thirties who had recovered from COVID-19. Here is the DNA: TGTGCCAGTAGCCACGGGGACCCGGGGGAACACCTTACGAGCACAGATACGCAGTATTTT. The resulting protein is CASSHGDPGEHLTSTDTQYF. With the portions outside the CDR3 filled from the reference TRBV19 and TRBJ2-3 genes, the complete variable region becomes DGGITQSPKYLFRKEGQNVTLSCEQNLNHDAMYWYRQDPGQGLRLIYYSQIVNDFQKGDIAEGYSVSREKKESFPLTVTSAQKNPTAFYLCASSHGDPGEHLTSTDTQYFGPGTRLTVL.